This T cell receptor (beta chain) stems from a study of blood T cells in healthy people across ages. Using a J-beta primer mix together with a sample-barcoded 5' primer, a second PCR was run for roughly 6 to 12 cycles. MiXCR, run by TCRdb on the 5' RACE reads, gives a single entry per CDR3 protein. The sample records about 1,400,000 distinct CDR3 sequences, roughly 40% being singletons. Isolated PBMCs totaled at least 6.5 million in each sample. The length of the CDR3 is 12 residues. The germline V gene has CDR1 SNHLY and CDR2 FYNNEI. Trimming shortened V by 8 bases and J by 4 bases, and 9 bases separated the two germline ends.

This chain joins TRBV2 and TRBJ2-1; possibly TRBD2 for D (5 bases). Sequencing used blood. This TCR derives from a woman younger than 35 in good health. CDR3 in DNA: TGTGCCAGCTTTCGGGGTTACAATGAGCAGTTCTTC. Its translation: CASFRGYNEQFF.